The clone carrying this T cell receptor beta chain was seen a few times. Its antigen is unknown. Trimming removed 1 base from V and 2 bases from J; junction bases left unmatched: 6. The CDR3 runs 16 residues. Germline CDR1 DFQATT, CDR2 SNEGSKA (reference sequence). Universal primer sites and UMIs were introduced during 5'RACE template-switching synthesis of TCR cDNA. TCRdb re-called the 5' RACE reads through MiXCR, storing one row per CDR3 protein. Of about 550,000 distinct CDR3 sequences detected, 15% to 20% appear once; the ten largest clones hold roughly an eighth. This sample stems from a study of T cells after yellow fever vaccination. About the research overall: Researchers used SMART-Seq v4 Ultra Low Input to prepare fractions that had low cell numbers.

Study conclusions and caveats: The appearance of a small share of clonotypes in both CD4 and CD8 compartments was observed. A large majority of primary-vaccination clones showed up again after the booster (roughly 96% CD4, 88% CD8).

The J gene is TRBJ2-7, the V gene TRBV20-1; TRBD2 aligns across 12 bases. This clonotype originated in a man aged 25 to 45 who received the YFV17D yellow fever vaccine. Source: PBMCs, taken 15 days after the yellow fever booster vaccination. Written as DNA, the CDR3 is TGCAGTGCTAGAGGTTGGGGGACTAGCGGGCCCTACGAGCAGTACTTC. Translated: CSARGWGTSGPYEQYF.